The 6 T cell receptor beta chains in this list originate from one sample, sequenced in a study of CXCR3-negative and CXCR3-positive naive CD8 T cells (dated by TCRdb to about 2019). Sequencing used a NextSeq 550. The Human TCR Profiling Kit (MiLaboratory) was used to prepare UMI-labeled 5' RACE TRB cDNA libraries. TCRdb reprocessed the reads, reporting each CDR3 protein sequence once and no DNA. The sample has about 120,000 distinct CDR3 sequences on record. Together, the top ten hold approximately 0.29% of the sample. Sequenced sample: naive CXCR3- CD8+ T cells from blood. The meaning of the sample's cell subset or site label: CD45RO-CCR7+CD27+CD95- naive CD8+ T cells lacking CXCR3 (TNR3-). The receptors come from a human donor in good health. Some clones in this sample may be carry-over from other donors' samples.

The chain combines TRBV13 with TRBJ2-5; TCRdb's assignment of TRBD1 cannot be checked, as there is no DNA. Germline CDR1 is PRHDT and CDR2 is FYEKMQ (reference sequence). The length of the CDR3 is 14 residues. CDR3 loop: CASSLGRGQETQYF.

This chain uses TRBV28 with TRBJ2-1. This CDR3 is built from 14 residues. Germline values: CDR1 MDHEN, CDR2 SYDVKM. The CDR3 here is CASSLEFGDYEQFF.

The chain has TRBV21-1 and TRBJ2-1; TCRdb gives TRBD1 as the D gene, but with no DNA this cannot be confirmed. TRBV21-1 is assigned pseudogene status. The CDR3 is made up of 17 amino acids. The CDR3 protein is CASSRHSGPIPYNEQFF.

The J gene is TRBJ1-2, the V gene TRBV27. CDR1 is MNHEY and CDR2 is SMNVEV in the germline V gene (reference sequence). This CDR3 comprises 14 residues. CDR3 residues: CASSPSFLGYGYTF.

The gene calls are TRBV16 and TRBJ2-3. Germline CDR1 reads KGHSY; CDR2 reads FQNENV. The CDR3 length is 16 residues. CDR3 sequence: CASSQSSRFGPDTQYF.

The chain joins TRBV28 to TRBJ2-7; TCRdb's D call, TRBD1, is unchecked because there is no DNA. This CDR3 spans 12 amino acids. Germline values: CDR1 MDHEN, CDR2 SYDVKM. CDR3 amino acids: CASSSGQPEQYF.